This T cell receptor (beta chain) was documented in a study of cytomegalovirus exposure and HLA in healthy donors. Whole-study results and caveats: TCR beta chains numbering some 160 were designated cytomegalovirus-associated.

Assay: immunoSEQ multiplex PCR; the TCRdb copy retains only in-frame clones and omits some. The sample carries roughly 45,000 clones, 94% recorded once. Details on this clone: Its antigen is still unknown.

CDR1 is SGHDN and CDR2 is FVKESK in the germline V gene. This CDR3 spans 18 amino acids. Unmatched junction bases numbered 11, after V lost 1 base and J lost 5 bases. The sequence derives from a woman between 18 and 29 years old in good health and CMV-seropositive. The rearrangement links TRBV14 to TRBJ2-1, with 10 bases lining up with TRBD2. Sequencing used PBMCs. Here the CDR3 DNA reads TGTGCCAGCAGCCAAGGGGTCACCAGCGGGAGGGCCCACAATGAGCAGTTCTTC. This translates into CASSQGVTSGRAHNEQFF.